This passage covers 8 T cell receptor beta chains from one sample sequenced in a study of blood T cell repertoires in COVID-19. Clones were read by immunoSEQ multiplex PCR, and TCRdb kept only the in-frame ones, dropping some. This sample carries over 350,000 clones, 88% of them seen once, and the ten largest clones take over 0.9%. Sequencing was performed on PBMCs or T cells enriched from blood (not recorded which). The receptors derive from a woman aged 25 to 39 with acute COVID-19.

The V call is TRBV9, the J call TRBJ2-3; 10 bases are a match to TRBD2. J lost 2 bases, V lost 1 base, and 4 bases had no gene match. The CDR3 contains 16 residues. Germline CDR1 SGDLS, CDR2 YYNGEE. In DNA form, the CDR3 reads TGTGCCAGCAGCGTATCTAGCGGGGGAGTCACAGATACGCAGTATTTT. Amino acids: CASSVSSGGVTDTQYF.

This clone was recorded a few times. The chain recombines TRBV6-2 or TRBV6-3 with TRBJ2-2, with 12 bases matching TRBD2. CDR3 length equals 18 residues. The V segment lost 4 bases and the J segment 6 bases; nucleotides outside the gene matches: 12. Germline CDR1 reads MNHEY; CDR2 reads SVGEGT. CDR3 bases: TGTGCCAGCAGTTCGACCCGGAGACTAGCGGGGGTGGCCGGGGAGCTGTTTTTT. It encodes CASSSTRRLAGVAGELFF.

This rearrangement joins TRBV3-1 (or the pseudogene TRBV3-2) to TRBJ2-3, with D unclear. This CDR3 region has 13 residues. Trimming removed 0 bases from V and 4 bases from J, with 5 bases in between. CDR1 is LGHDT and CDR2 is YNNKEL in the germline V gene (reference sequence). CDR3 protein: CASSQERSDTQYF. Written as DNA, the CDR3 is TGTGCCAGCAGCCAAGAGAGGTCAGATACGCAGTATTTT.

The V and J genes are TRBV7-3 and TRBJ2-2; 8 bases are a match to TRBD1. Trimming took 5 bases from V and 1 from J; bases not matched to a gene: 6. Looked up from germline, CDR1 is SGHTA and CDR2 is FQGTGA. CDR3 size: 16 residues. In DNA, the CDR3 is TGTGCCAGCAGCCTCCTAGGACAGGGGAACACCGGGGAGCTGTTTTTT. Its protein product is CASSLLGQGNTGELFF.

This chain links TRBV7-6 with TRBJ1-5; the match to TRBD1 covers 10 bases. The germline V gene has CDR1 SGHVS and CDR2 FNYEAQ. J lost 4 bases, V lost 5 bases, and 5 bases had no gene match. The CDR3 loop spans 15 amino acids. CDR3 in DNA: TGTGCCAGCAGCGGTCGGGACAGGGGAAATCAGCCCCAGCATTTT. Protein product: CASSGRDRGNQPQHF.

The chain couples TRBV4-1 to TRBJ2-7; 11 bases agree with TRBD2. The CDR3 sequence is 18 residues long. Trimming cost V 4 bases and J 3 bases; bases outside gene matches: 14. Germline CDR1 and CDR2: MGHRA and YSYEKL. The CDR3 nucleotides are TGCGCCAGCAGCCTGAGATCGTCACTAGCGGGGGCGATCTACGAGCAGTACTTC. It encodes CASSLRSSLAGAIYEQYF.

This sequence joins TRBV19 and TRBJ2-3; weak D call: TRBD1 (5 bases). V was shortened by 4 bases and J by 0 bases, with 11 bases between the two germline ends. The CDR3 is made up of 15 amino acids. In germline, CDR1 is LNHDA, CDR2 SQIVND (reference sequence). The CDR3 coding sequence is TGTGCCAGTAGTACCGACAGAGCTAGCACAGATACGCAGTATTTT. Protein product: CASSTDRASTDTQYF.

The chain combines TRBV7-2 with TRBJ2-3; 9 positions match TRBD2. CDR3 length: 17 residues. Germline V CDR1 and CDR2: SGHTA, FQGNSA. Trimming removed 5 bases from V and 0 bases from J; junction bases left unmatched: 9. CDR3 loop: CASSRRLAVISTDTQYF. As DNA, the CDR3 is TGTGCCAGCAGCCGTAGACTAGCGGTAATTAGCACAGATACGCAGTATTTT.